This T cell receptor (beta chain) was sequenced for a study of blood T cell repertoires in COVID-19. CDR3 length: 13 amino acids. Trimming removed 6 bases at V and 5 bases at J, with 11 bases between. Germline values: CDR1 SEHNR, CDR2 FQNEAQ (reference sequence). Measured with immunoSEQ multiplex PCR; TCRdb has only the in-frame clones, and not every one. In the table there are about 240,000 clones, about 80% of which are singletons. The chain links TRBV7-9 to TRBJ1-5; TRBD1 is a possible D gene (6 bases). This TCR was recovered from a woman at least 80 years old with acute or convalescent COVID-19. The sample comprised peripheral blood. The CDR3 loop reads CASSHAGDQPQHF. The CDR3 DNA reads TGTGCCAGCAGTCATGCAGGGGATCAGCCCCAGCATTTT.